The 14 T cell receptor beta chains below all came from one sample that was sequenced in a study of T-cell reconstitution after alpha-beta-depleted transplantation in children. Unique molecular identifiers were incorporated during preparation of the TCRbeta library. TCRdb reprocessed the PCR reads via MiXCR and lists one record per CDR3 protein. The table records over 400,000 distinct CDR3 sequences, around two fifths of them present only once. The sample here was PBMCs, taken before TCRalphabeta/CD19-depleted stem cell transplant. The receptors originated from a girl aged 2 to 10 with aplastic anemia, due to receive a stem cell transplant.

The chain is built from TRBV20-1 and TRBJ1-1; D may be TRBD1 (6 bases). The CDR3 spans 13 residues. V was pared by 4 bases and J by 7 bases, with 16 bases between. CDR1 is DFQATT and CDR2 is SNEGSKA in the germline V gene (reference sequence). The CDR3 coding sequence is TGCAGTGCTAATCTAGACAGGCTAATTGAAGCTTTCTTT. Translated, it gives CSANLDRLIEAFF.

This clonotype was counted many times. The rearrangement uses TRBV20-1 and TRBJ1-1, with a tentative D call TRBD1 (5 bases). The CDR3 loop spans 9 amino acids. Germline lookup yields CDR1 DFQATT and CDR2 SNEGSKA (reference sequence). CDR3 region: CSLRTEAFF. In DNA form, the CDR3 reads TGCAGCTTACGGACAGAAGCTTTCTTT.

This clonotype showed up just once. V is TRBV12-3 or TRBV12-4 and J is TRBJ2-1, with D possibly matching TRBD2 (5 bases). V gave up 1 base and J gave up 0 bases, with 13 bases separating them. The CDR3 sequence is 17 residues long. This CDR3 is CASSLEKRMSSYNEQFF. The CDR3, as DNA: TGTGCCAGCAGTTTAGAGAAGCGGATGAGCTCCTACAATGAGCAGTTCTTC.

Many counts were recorded for this clonotype. The V and J genes are TRBV5-1 and TRBJ2-2; 8 bases map to TRBD1. This CDR3 spans 14 amino acids. Germline V CDR1 and CDR2: SGHRS, YFSETQ. With V trimmed by 2 bases and J by 4 bases, 1 base remained unmatched. The chain's CDR3 is CASSLQGGTGELFF. The CDR3 coding sequence is TGCGCCAGCAGCTTACAGGGGGGCACCGGGGAGCTGTTTTTT.

The chain uses TRBV9 and TRBJ2-2; 11 bases match TRBD2. J lost 8 bases, V lost 2 bases, and 5 bases had no gene match. CDR1 and CDR2 from the germline V gene are SGDLS and YYNGEE. CDR3 length equals 15 residues. As DNA, the CDR3 is TGTGCCAGCAGCGTTAGCGGGAGGGCCGGAGGGGAGCTGTTTTTT. Translation gives CASSVSGRAGGELFF. The entire variable domain, with the rest obtained from reference TRBV9 and TRBJ2-2, is as follows: DSGVTQTPKHLITATGQRVTLRCSPRSGDLSVYWYQQSLDQGLQFLIQYYNGEERAKGNILERFSAQQFPDLHSELNLSSLELGDSALYFCASSVSGRAGGELFFGEGSRLTVL.

On this clonotype: A single base separates this from a much larger clone, so it may be a read error. The J gene is TRBJ1-2, the V gene TRBV20-1; TRBD1 is a possible D gene (6 bases). The germline gives CDR1 DFQATT, CDR2 SNEGSKA (reference sequence). There are 12 residues in the CDR3. The CDR3 spells CSATPRGHGDTF. As DNA, the CDR3 is TGCAGTGCCACCCCCAGGGGACATGGCGACACCTTC.

At least ten counts were recorded for this clonotype. This chain joins TRBV7-2 and TRBJ2-1, with 7 positions matching TRBD2. In germline, CDR1 is SGHTA, CDR2 FQGNSA. J lost 0 bases, V lost 5 bases, and 4 bases had no gene match. CDR3 length: 15 amino acids. CDR3 in amino acids: CASSRLAASYNEQFF. The CDR3 DNA reads TGTGCCAGCAGCCGGCTAGCGGCCTCCTACAATGAGCAGTTCTTC. The full variable domain, completed using reference TRBV7-2 and TRBJ2-1, is GAGVSQSPSNKVTEKGKDVELRCDPISGHTALYWYRQSLGQGLEFLIYFQGNSAPDKSGLPSDRFSAERTGGSVSTLTIQRTQQEDSAVYLCASSRLAASYNEQFFGPGTRLTVL.

V is TRBV6-1 and J is TRBJ2-3; 10 bases align to TRBD2. J gave up 2 bases and V 6 bases, and 8 bases lay outside the gene matches. The CDR3 covers 16 residues. Germline V lookup: CDR1 MNHNS, CDR2 SASEGT. The CDR3 DNA is TGTGCCAGCAGCCACGGAGGACTAGCGGTCACAGATACGCAGTATTTT. Its protein is CASSHGGLAVTDTQYF.

The rearrangement uses TRBV7-2 and TRBJ2-5; D may be TRBD1 or TRBD2 (5 bases each). The CDR3 has 15 amino acids. V lost 0 bases and J 2 bases, leaving 10 bases between the germline ends. Germline V lookup: CDR1 SGHTA, CDR2 FQGNSA. As DNA, the CDR3 is TGTGCCAGCAGCTTAGCCGGGGCCAGACAAGAGACCCAGTACTTC. Protein product: CASSLAGARQETQYF.

The sample holds many counts of this clonotype. V gene TRBV12-3 or TRBV12-4 combines with J gene TRBJ1-1, with D unclear. The ends were cut back, 1 base at V and 5 bases at J, with 14 bases in the middle. The CDR3 consists of 15 residues. As DNA, the CDR3 is TGTGCCAGCAGTTTAGGAACAGCTTCGACGACTGAAGCTTTCTTT. Translation: CASSLGTASTTEAFF.

The chain links TRBV20-1 to TRBJ1-3; D remains ambiguous. The length of the CDR3 is 16 residues. The germline CDR1 and CDR2 sequences are DFQATT and SNEGSKA (reference sequence). Trimming pared 1 base from V and 0 bases from J, leaving 13 bases between. The CDR3 spells CSARGKGSSSGNTIYF. The CDR3 region has the DNA TGCAGTGCTAGAGGGAAAGGGTCCAGCTCTGGAAACACCATATATTTT.

The V call is TRBV6-5, the J call TRBJ2-5, with 11 bases lining up with TRBD1. This CDR3 contains 15 residues. From germline, CDR1 is MNHEY and CDR2 SVGAGI. V shed 2 bases, J shed 5 bases, and the junction held 4 bases outside the gene matches. Written as DNA, the CDR3 is TGTGCCAGCAGTTACCGGGACAGGGGGTCGGAGACCCAGTACTTC. Translation gives CASSYRDRGSETQYF.

This clonotype was recorded a few times. V gene TRBV5-6 combines with J gene TRBJ2-1; 9 bases align to TRBD1. The germline V gene encodes CDR1 SGHDT and CDR2 YYEEEE. The CDR3 has 16 amino acids. V trimming: 3 bases; J trimming: 1 base; junction bases outside the gene matches: 5. CDR3 DNA sequence: TGTGCCAGCAGCTGGGGGACAGGGTTTTCCTACAATGAGCAGTTCTTC. Residues: CASSWGTGFSYNEQFF.

The rearrangement joins TRBV12-3 or TRBV12-4 to TRBJ2-1; 7 bases are a match to TRBD1. V dropped 6 bases and J dropped 8; count of bases not matched to a gene: 13. The CDR3 runs to 15 residues. DNA of the CDR3: TGTGCCAGCAGCCCCAGAGGGGGCCAATGGGATGAGCAGTTCTTC. Residues: CASSPRGGQWDEQFF.